Below are 18 T cell receptor beta chains sequenced from a single sample in a study of response to subunit inactivated influenza vaccine. TCRdb re-called the RT-PCR reads through MiXCR, storing one row per CDR3 protein. The data contain about 520,000 distinct CDR3 sequences, about 25% of them singletons. Here the sequenced sample was CD4+ T cells sorted from PBMCs, taken roughly 5 days after vaccination. Source of these receptors: a man in his fifties who received an inactivated influenza vaccine.

This clonotype was counted a few times. J is TRBJ2-7 and V is TRBV12-3 or TRBV12-4; 7 nucleotides align to TRBD2. J gave up 7 bases and V 5 bases, and 5 bases lay outside the gene matches. The CDR3 consists of 12 residues. The CDR3 spells CASSTGGGEQYF. The CDR3 bases are TGTGCCAGCAGTACTGGGGGGGGGGAGCAGTACTTC.

This clonotype was observed a few times. The chain couples TRBV25-1 to TRBJ2-7; 7 nucleotides align to TRBD2. CDR1 MGHDK and CDR2 SYGVNS come from the germline V gene. The CDR3 spans 13 residues. The ends lost 7 bases at V and 3 bases at J; junction bases unmatched: 6. CDR3 coding DNA: TGTGCCAGCACGACTAGCTCCATCTACGAGCAGTACTTC. Its translation is CASTTSSIYEQYF.

The CDR3 protein is CAWTTASGNTIYF. The CDR3 nucleotides read TGTGCCTGGACGACAGCCTCTGGAAACACCATATATTTT. The chain is built from TRBV30 and TRBJ1-3; weak D call: TRBD1 (5 bases). Germline CDR1 is GTSNPN and CDR2 is SVGIG (reference sequence). Trimming took off 4 bases at V and 0 bases at J, with 7 bases between the two ends. There are 13 residues in the CDR3.

The genes are TRBV7-3 and TRBJ2-5, with TRBD2 as a possible D gene (6 bases). V was shortened by 5 bases and J by 2 bases, with 9 bases between the two germline ends. Germline CDR1 and CDR2: SGHTA and FQGTGA. This CDR3 comprises 13 residues. The CDR3 spells CASSPGVQETQYF. For the CDR3, the DNA is TGTGCCAGCAGCCCGGGGGTACAAGAGACCCAGTACTTC.

Notes on this clonotype: An end of the junction differs from the germline gene, which may be a read error. The genes are TRBV6-2 or TRBV6-3 and TRBJ1-2; perhaps TRBD1 as D (5 bases). This CDR3 region has 17 residues. The germline V gene has CDR1 MNHEY and CDR2 SVGEGT. In DNA, the CDR3 is TGTGCCAGCAGTGACTCCGGGTTTGGGACGGACTTATATGGCTACACCTTC. Its translation: CASSDSGFGTDLYGYTF.

The chain carries TRBV4-3 and TRBJ2-7; weak D call: TRBD1 (5 bases). The V end lost 0 bases, the J end lost 6 bases, and 12 bases lay between the germline ends. The CDR3 length is 14 residues. Germline-derived CDR1 and CDR2 are LGHNA and YSLEER. CDR3 protein: CASSQDSSGIEQYF. CDR3 nucleotides: TGCGCCAGCAGCCAAGATTCTTCAGGGATCGAGCAGTACTTC.

V usage is TRBV20-1 and J usage is TRBJ1-1; D uncertain. There are 13 residues in the CDR3. Germline-derived CDR1 and CDR2 are DFQATT and SNEGSKA (reference sequence). The CDR3 coding sequence is TGCAGCCCCCTCTCGACGGAAGACACTGAAGCTTTCTTT. This encodes CSPLSTEDTEAFF.

This clonotype came up a few times. The rearrangement joins TRBV10-3 to TRBJ1-2; the D is unclear. CDR1 and CDR2 from the germline V gene are ENHRY and SYGVKD. The CDR3 runs to 13 residues. V was clipped by 0 bases and J by 7 bases, with 9 bases between them. The CDR3 sequence is CAISESAKAGYTF. Here the CDR3 DNA reads TGTGCCATCAGTGAGTCGGCGAAGGCTGGCTACACCTTC.

The table lists this clonotype with many counts. V usage is TRBV4-3 and J usage is TRBJ2-1, with 12 bases lining up with TRBD2. The germline gives CDR1 LGHNA, CDR2 YSLEER. Losses at the gene ends were 0 bases for V and 7 bases for J; bases not matched to a gene: 7. The CDR3 loop spans 17 amino acids. The CDR3 nucleotides are TGCGCCAGCAGCCAAGAGGCTAGCGGGGGGGTAGTTAATGAGCAGTTCTTC. It specifies CASSQEASGGVVNEQFF.

The rearrangement links TRBV7-2 to TRBJ2-7; 11 bases fit TRBD2. Germline V gene data show CDR1 as SGHTA and CDR2 as FQGNSA. The trim removed 0 bases at V and 0 bases at J, leaving 1 base unmatched. The CDR3 is made up of 16 amino acids. The CDR3 nucleotides are TGTGCCAGCAGCTTAGCGGGGACTAGCGGCTCCTACGAGCAGTACTTC. Residues: CASSLAGTSGSYEQYF.

The chain employs TRBV25-1 and TRBJ2-3, with a tentative D call TRBD1 (5 bases). V was shortened by 3 bases and J by 0 bases, with 10 bases between the two germline ends. The CDR3 consists of 15 residues. CDR1 is MGHDK, CDR2 SYGVNS, per germline. The CDR3 protein is CASSEGQLSTDTQYF. DNA for the CDR3: TGTGCCAGCAGTGAGGGGCAGCTCAGCACAGATACGCAGTATTTT.

The chain recombines TRBV6-1 with TRBJ2-5, with 10 bases matching TRBD1. With 4 bases clipped from V and 5 bases from J, the junction kept 4 bases outside the gene matches. Per the germline V gene, CDR1 is MNHNS and CDR2 is SASEGT. The CDR3 extends over 14 amino acids. CDR3 in amino acids: CASSATGGGETQYF. The DNA for the CDR3 is TGTGCCAGCAGTGCGACAGGGGGCGGGGAGACCCAGTACTTC.

In its sample, this clonotype was seen a few times. This chain uses TRBV11-1 with TRBJ2-3; D is unclear. The V gene lost 6 bases and the J gene lost 2 bases, with 18 bases spanning the gap. The CDR3 covers 16 residues. Germline V gene lookup returns CDR1 SGHAT and CDR2 FQDESV (reference sequence). CDR3 protein: CASSPVGYMPTDTQYF. CDR3 bases: TGTGCCAGCAGTCCAGTTGGATACATGCCCACAGATACGCAGTATTTT. Drawing the rest from reference TRBV11-1 and TRBJ2-3, the complete variable domain is EAEVAQSPRYKITEKSQAVAFWCDPISGHATLYWYRQILGQGPELLVQFQDESVVDDSQLPKDRFSAERLKGVDSTLKIQPAELGDSAMYLCASSPVGYMPTDTQYFGPGTRLTVL.

This clonotype was seen once. The rearrangement joins TRBV7-7 to TRBJ2-5; possibly TRBD2 for D (6 bases). V shed 5 bases and J shed 7 bases, with 17 bases lying between them. Germline CDR1 is SSHAT and CDR2 is FNYEAQ (reference sequence). The CDR3 extends over 14 amino acids. CDR3 DNA: TGTGCCAGCAGCCAGCTGGGGGGTCAGGGGACCCAGTACTTC. Protein sequence: CASSQLGGQGTQYF.

This clonotype was recorded a few times. This chain joins TRBV6-1 and TRBJ2-3; no firm D call. CDR1 is MNHNS and CDR2 is SASEGT in the germline V gene. Deletions cut 8 bases from V and 11 bases from J, with 23 bases between. This CDR3 spans 14 amino acids. Here the CDR3 DNA reads TGTGCCAGCCGCCGGACCACTCCGACCGGTCTGCAGTATTTT. The encoded protein is CASRRTTPTGLQYF.

The table lists this clonotype with a few counts. The chain joins TRBV29-1 to TRBJ2-1, with D possibly matching TRBD2 (6 bases). The CDR3 has 13 residues. V gave up 6 bases and J gave up 8 bases, with 17 bases separating them. Per germline, CDR1 SQVTM and CDR2 ANQGSEA. The CDR3 here is CSVRPGATYEQFF. The CDR3 region has the DNA TGCAGCGTCCGGCCGGGAGCCACATATGAGCAGTTCTTC.

This clonotype was seen a handful of times. V and J are TRBV6-1 and TRBJ2-1; 9 positions agree with TRBD2. The length of the CDR3 is 17 residues. The junction had 11 bases not matched to a gene; V was cut back by 2 bases and J by 6 bases. Germline V CDR1 and CDR2: MNHNS, SASEGT. CDR3 sequence: CASSEFNSGGSRNEQFF. The CDR3 DNA reads TGTGCCAGCAGTGAATTCAATAGCGGGGGCTCCCGCAATGAGCAGTTCTTC.

This clonotype was counted a few times. This rearrangement joins TRBV7-8 to TRBJ2-5, with TRBD2 identical over 8 bases. CDR1 is SGHVS, CDR2 FQNEAQ, per germline. The CDR3 has 14 amino acids. The trim removed 5 bases at V and 7 bases at J, leaving 9 bases unmatched. As DNA, the CDR3 is TGTGCCAGCAGCCCTGGGACTAGTATTGGGACCCAGTACTTC. Its protein is CASSPGTSIGTQYF. Filled out from reference TRBV7-8 and TRBJ2-5, the complete variable domain reads GAGVSQSPRYKVAKRGQDVALRCDPISGHVSLFWYQQALGQGPEFLTYFQNEAQLDKSGLPSDRFFAERPEGSVSTLKIQRTQQEDSAVYLCASSPGTSIGTQYFGPGTRLLVL.